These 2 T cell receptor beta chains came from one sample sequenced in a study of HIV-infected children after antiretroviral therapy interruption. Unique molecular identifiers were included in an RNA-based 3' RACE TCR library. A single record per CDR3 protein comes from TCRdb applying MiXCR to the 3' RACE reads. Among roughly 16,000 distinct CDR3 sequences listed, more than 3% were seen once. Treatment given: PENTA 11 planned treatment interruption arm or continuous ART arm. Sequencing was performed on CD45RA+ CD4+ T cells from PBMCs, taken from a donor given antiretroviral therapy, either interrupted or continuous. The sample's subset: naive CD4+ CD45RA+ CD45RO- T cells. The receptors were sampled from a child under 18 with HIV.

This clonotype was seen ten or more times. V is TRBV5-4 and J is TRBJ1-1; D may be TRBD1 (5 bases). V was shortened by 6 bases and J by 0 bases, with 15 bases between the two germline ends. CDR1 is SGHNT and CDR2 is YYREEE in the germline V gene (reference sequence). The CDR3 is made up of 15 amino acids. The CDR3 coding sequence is TGTGCCAGCACTACCCCCGAGGGGATGAACACTGAAGCTTTCTTT. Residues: CASTTPEGMNTEAFF.

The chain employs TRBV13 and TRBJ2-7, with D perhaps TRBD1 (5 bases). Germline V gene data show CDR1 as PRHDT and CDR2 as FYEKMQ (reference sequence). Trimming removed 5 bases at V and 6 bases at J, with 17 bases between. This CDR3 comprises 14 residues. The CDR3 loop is CASSPRPRAGEQYF. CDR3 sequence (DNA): TGTGCCAGCAGCCCCAGGCCCAGGGCAGGCGAGCAGTACTTC. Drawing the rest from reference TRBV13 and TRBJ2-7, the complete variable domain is AAGVIQSPRHLIKEKRETATLKCYPIPRHDTVYWYQQGPGQDPQFLISFYEKMQSDKGSIPDRFSAQQFSDYHSELNMSSLELGDSALYFCASSPRPRAGEQYFGPGTRLTVT.